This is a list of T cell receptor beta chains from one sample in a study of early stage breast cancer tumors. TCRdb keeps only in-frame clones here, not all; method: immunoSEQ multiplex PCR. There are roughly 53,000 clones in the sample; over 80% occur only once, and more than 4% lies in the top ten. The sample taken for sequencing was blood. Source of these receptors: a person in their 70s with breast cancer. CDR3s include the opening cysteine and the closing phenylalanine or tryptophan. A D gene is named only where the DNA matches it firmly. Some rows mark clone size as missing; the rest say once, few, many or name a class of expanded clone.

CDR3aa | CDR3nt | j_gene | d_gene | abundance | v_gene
CASSSSTSGITDTQYF | TGTGCCAGCAGTTCCTCGACTAGCGGGATAACAGATACGCAGTATTTT | TRBJ2-3 | TRBD2 | . | TRBV6-6
CASSLEQIYGYTF | TGTGCCAGCAGCTTAGAACAAATTTATGGCTACACCTTC | TRBJ1-2 | . | . | TRBV7-9
CASSILAGAADTQYF | TGTGCCAGCAGTATCTTAGCGGGAGCGGCAGATACGCAGTATTTT | TRBJ2-3 | TRBD2 | once | TRBV2
CASSLGWGSSYNEQFF | TGTGCCAGCAGCTTAGGTTGGGGCAGCTCCTACAATGAGCAGTTCTTC | TRBJ2-1 | . | . | TRBV7-3
CASRGQGLDFQYF | TGCGCCAGCCGGGGACAGGGGTTGGATTTTCAGTACTTC | TRBJ2-7 | TRBD1 | . | TRBV10-2
CASSFPLAGGSDTQYF | TGTGCCAGCAGCTTCCCCCTAGCGGGAGGGTCAGATACGCAGTATTTT | TRBJ2-3 | TRBD2 | . | TRBV7-8
CASSAGTGGFMGEAFF | TGTGCCAGCTCAGCCGGGACAGGGGGCTTCATGGGTGAAGCTTTCTTT | TRBJ1-1 | TRBD1 | once | TRBV18
CASSANRGEFTDEQFF | TGTGCCAGCAGCGCCAACAGGGGGGAGTTTACGGATGAGCAGTTCTTC | TRBJ2-1 | TRBD1 | . | TRBV7-9
CASTPPLAGDRQETQYF | TGTGCCAGCACCCCACCGCTAGCGGGAGACCGCCAAGAGACCCAGTACTTC | TRBJ2-5 | TRBD2 | . | TRBV2
CASSAQQGSTEAFF | TGTGCCAGCAGCGCCCAACAGGGTAGCACTGAAGCTTTCTTT | TRBJ1-1 | . | . | TRBV7-9
CASSYFSGNTIYF | TGTGCCAGCAGTTACTTCTCTGGAAACACCATATATTTT | TRBJ1-3 | . | . | TRBV5-5
CASSEALGSLYGYTF | TGTGCCAGCAGTGAAGCGCTGGGCAGCTTATATGGCTACACCTTC | TRBJ1-2 | . | . | TRBV6-1
CAWSAGMSDGYTF | TGTGCCTGGAGTGCAGGGATGTCGGATGGCTACACCTTC | TRBJ1-2 | . | . | TRBV30
CASSTTGSGGEKLFF | TGTGCCAGTAGTACGACAGGGTCCGGGGGTGAAAAACTGTTTTTT | TRBJ1-4 | TRBD1 | . | TRBV19
CAWVGTGGGAFF | TGTGCCTGGGTTGGCACAGGCGGTGGAGCTTTCTTT | TRBJ1-1 | . | . | TRBV30
CASKQDSANYGYTF | TGTGCCAGCAAGCAGGACTCAGCTAACTATGGCTACACCTTC | TRBJ1-2 | . | . | TRBV9
CASSLGRTIYEQYF | TGTGCCAGCAGCTTGGGGAGGACTATCTACGAGCAGTACTTC | TRBJ2-7 | . | . | TRBV5-6
CAISGQTGANVLTF | TGTGCCATCAGTGGACAAACTGGGGCCAACGTCCTGACTTTC | TRBJ2-6 | . | . | TRBV10-3
CASSLDGYEQYF | TGTGCCAGCAGCTTAGACGGCTACGAGCAGTACTTC | TRBJ2-7 | . | once | TRBV11-3
CASSIAVNTGELFF | TGTGCCAGTAGTATAGCAGTTAACACCGGGGAGCTGTTTTTT | TRBJ2-2 | . | once | TRBV19
CASSEGEQETQYF | TGTGCCAGCAGTGAGGGAGAGCAAGAGACCCAGTACTTC | TRBJ2-5 | . | . | TRBV2
CASSLSFERGPGFNQPQHF | TGTGCCAGCAGTTTATCGTTTGAACGAGGGCCGGGGTTTAATCAGCCCCAGCATTTT | TRBJ1-5 | . | . | TRBV27
CASSLEGQPNEKLFF | TGTGCCAGCAGCTTAGAGGGACAGCCTAATGAAAAACTGTTTTTT | TRBJ1-4 | TRBD1 | . | TRBV7-2
CASSIGGENTEAFF | TGTGCCAGCAGCATAGGGGGGGAGAACACTGAAGCTTTCTTT | TRBJ1-1 | . | . | TRBV7-9
CASSSASGSRGDTQYF | TGTGCCAGCAGTTCGGCTAGCGGGTCTCGTGGAGATACGCAGTATTTT | TRBJ2-3 | TRBD2 | . | TRBV2
CASSYRGDTQYF | TGTGCCAGCAGTTACCGGGGGGATACGCAGTATTTT | TRBJ2-3 | . | . | TRBV6-5
CASSFRGDRTDTQYF | TGTGCCAGCAGCTTCAGGGGGGACCGCACAGATACGCAGTATTTT | TRBJ2-3 | . | once | TRBV7-3
CASSVKNTEAFF | TGTGCCAGCAGTGTAAAGAACACTGAAGCTTTCTTT | TRBJ1-1 | . | . | TRBV2
CASSAPGQTQYF | TGTGCCAGTAGTGCCCCGGGACAGACGCAGTATTTT | TRBJ2-3 | TRBD1 | . | TRBV19
CASSLSGDTEAFF | TGTGCCAGCAGCTTATCGGGGGACACTGAAGCTTTCTTT | TRBJ1-1 | . | . | TRBV7-6
CASSIDHAGGRSGELFF | TGTGCCAGTAGTATAGATCATGCGGGAGGCAGGTCGGGGGAGCTGTTTTTT | TRBJ2-2 | TRBD2 | . | TRBV19
CASSIEKGAHYGYTF | TGTGCCAGTAGTATCGAGAAGGGGGCTCACTATGGCTACACCTTC | TRBJ1-2 | TRBD1 | . | TRBV19
CASEGGVDYGYTF | TGTGCCAGCGAGGGGGGGGTGGACTATGGCTACACCTTC | TRBJ1-2 | . | once | TRBV9
CASSLEFSYEQYF | TGTGCCAGCAGCTTAGAGTTCTCCTACGAGCAGTACTTC | TRBJ2-7 | . | . | TRBV5-4
CSVGAQGAGGNTIYF | TGCAGCGTTGGGGCCCAGGGGGCTGGTGGAAACACCATATATTTT | TRBJ1-3 | TRBD1 | few | TRBV29-1
CAISDWTGGFGYTF | TGTGCCATCAGTGACTGGACAGGGGGTTTTGGCTACACCTTC | TRBJ1-2 | TRBD1 | few | TRBV10-3
CASSDGAGTANEKLFF | TGTGCCAGCAGTGATGGGGCCGGGACAGCTAATGAAAAACTGTTTTTT | TRBJ1-4 | TRBD1 | . | TRBV6-1